This T cell receptor beta chain is drawn from a study of T-cell memory formation after mild COVID-19. The CDR3 covers 13 residues. The junction had 3 bases not matched to a gene; V was cut back by 7 bases and J by 0 bases. Per germline, CDR1 SGDLS and CDR2 YYNGEE. A 5'RACE reaction primed in the constant segment made cDNA libraries of TCR alpha and TCR beta, and these carried sample barcodes and UMIs. TCRdb independently ran MiXCR on the 5' RACE reads; one entry per CDR3 protein. The sample records about 350,000 distinct CDR3 sequences, around 15% being singletons. Study-wide points: SARS-CoV-2 specificity of second-wave clones peaking day 37 was unconfirmed. Of the contracting clones, CD4+ ones lay mainly in CM and EM, and CD8+ ones in EMRA.

Details on this clonotype: As yet, its antigen is unknown.

V and J are TRBV9 and TRBJ1-1; 7 bases line up with TRBD1. The sample comprised PBMCs or a T cell subset sorted from them (not recorded which). The receptor's source is a man in his late teens or twenties who had mild COVID-19 (a few samples of this study predate the infection). Cell type and time point are not known. CDR3 sequence: CASADRLNTEAFF. CDR3 DNA: TGTGCCAGCGCGGACAGGCTGAACACTGAAGCTTTCTTT.